Each of the 10 T cell receptor beta chains below was sequenced from the same sample in a study of identical twins listed by TCRdb under 2016. The library was generated by 5' RACE. Reads for this sample came from an Illumina HiSeq 2000. Using fastp trimming at Q25 and MiXCR clonotype assembly, TCRdb reanalyzed the public sequencing data and kept in-frame beta chains. A single entry per CDR3 protein holds the most common genes and DNA from its merged rows. This sample is represented by roughly 770,000 distinct CDR3 sequences; over 15% of them were singletons. The ten largest clones represent around 12% of the sample. The same sample was also used in a study of T cells expressing NK-cell markers.

The sequenced sample was PBMCs. These receptors all stem from a woman aged 18-30 years in good health.

A few counts support this clonotype. The chain combines TRBV7-9 with TRBJ1-1; D uncertain. The germline V and J ends were trimmed by 7 bases and 5 bases, with 11 bases remaining between them. Germline CDR1 reads SEHNR; CDR2 reads FQNEAQ (reference sequence). The CDR3 consists of 12 residues. In DNA, the CDR3 is TGTGCCAGCACCCTTACAGATACTGAAGCTTTCTTT. Its translation is CASTLTDTEAFF. Based on the CDR3 plus reference TRBV7-9 and TRBJ1-1, the full variable domain is DTGVSQNPRHKITKRGQNVTFRCDPISEHNRLYWYRQTLGQGPEFLTYFQNEAQLEKSRLLSDRFSAERPKGSFSTLEIQRTEQGDSAMYLCASTLTDTEAFFGQGTRLTVV.

This clonotype has only a few counts. This chain links TRBV10-3 with TRBJ2-7, with a tentative D call TRBD1 (7 bases). CDR3 length: 14 amino acids. Germline V gene sequence: CDR1 ENHRY, CDR2 SYGVKD. V was shortened by 2 bases and J by 5 bases, with 13 bases between the two germline ends. This chain's CDR3 is CAISEQGGGNEQYF. The CDR3 DNA reads as TGTGCCATCAGTGAGCAAGGGGGCGGGAACGAGCAGTACTTC.

This clonotype was seen only a few times. The chain employs TRBV10-3 and TRBJ2-3; no definite D call. Per germline, CDR1 ENHRY and CDR2 SYGVKD. Trimming took 2 bases from V and 3 from J, leaving 6 bases between them. The CDR3 sequence is 13 residues long. The CDR3 DNA reads TGTGCCATCAGTGAGCTAATGACAGATACGCAGTATTTT. It codes for CAISELMTDTQYF.

This clonotype was picked up a small number of times. This chain connects TRBV12-3 or TRBV12-4 to TRBJ2-1; weak D call: TRBD1 (6 bases). The CDR3 spans 15 residues. V lost 7 bases to trimming and J lost 8 bases, with 21 bases between them. In DNA form, the CDR3 reads TGTGCCAGCACTCTGGGGGCCGGGCGCGCCCATGAGCAGTTCTTC. It encodes CASTLGAGRAHEQFF.

This clonotype showed up many times. The chain carries TRBV24-1 and TRBJ2-1; no reliable D call. CDR1 is KGHDR and CDR2 is SFDVKD in the germline V gene. The CDR3 runs 11 residues. The V end lost 1 base, the J end lost 6 bases, and 0 bases lay between the germline ends. CDR3 coding DNA: TGTGCCACCAGTGATTTCAATGAGCAGTTCTTC. Residues: CATSDFNEQFF.

This clonotype came up a few times. The chain joins TRBV5-5 to TRBJ2-1; 11 nucleotides align to TRBD2. Germline CDR1 reads SGHKS; CDR2 reads YYEKEE (reference sequence). The junction had 11 bases not matched to a gene; V was cut back by 3 bases and J by 6 bases. The CDR3 runs 17 residues. DNA for the CDR3: TGTGCCAGCAGCTCTCTAGCGGGAGGTGTATCTTTCAATGAGCAGTTCTTC. Translation: CASSSLAGGVSFNEQFF.

This rearrangement joins TRBV5-1 to TRBJ1-1; D may be TRBD1 (6 bases). This CDR3 is built from 16 residues. The V gene's germline CDR1 is SGHRS and CDR2 YFSETQ. The V end was cut by 4 bases, the J end by 0 bases, with 16 bases between. The CDR3 DNA sequence: TGCGCCAGCAGCAGCCAAGGGGGGCTCATGAACACTGAAGCTTTCTTT. Encoded protein: CASSSQGGLMNTEAFF.

The table lists this clonotype with a few counts. The chain is built from TRBV4-3 and TRBJ2-1; D may be TRBD1 or TRBD2 (5 bases each). V dropped 0 bases and J dropped 9 bases, with 18 bases sitting between them. The CDR3 consists of 16 residues. Germline lookup yields CDR1 LGHNA and CDR2 YSLEER. CDR3 coding DNA: TGCGCCAGCAGCCAAGAATCAGCGAGAGAGGGGAGTGAGCAGTTCTTC. Translation gives CASSQESAREGSEQFF.

The sample holds a few counts of this clonotype. The CDR3 nucleotides read TGTGCCAGCAGTTACGACCTCATGAACACTGAAGCTTTCTTT. Translating gives CASSYDLMNTEAFF. V usage is TRBV6-5 and J usage is TRBJ1-1; D gene ambiguous. Trimming took off 2 bases at V and 0 bases at J, with 7 bases between the two ends. The CDR3 runs to 14 residues. The V gene's germline CDR1 is MNHEY and CDR2 SVGAGI.

There are a few counts of this clonotype. V is TRBV7-2 and J is TRBJ2-7, with no clear D. V gave up 5 bases and J gave up 0 bases, with 14 bases separating them. Germline V gene data show CDR1 as SGHTA and CDR2 as FQGNSA. The CDR3 runs 15 residues. The CDR3 is CASSLERQYSYEQYF. CDR3 coding DNA: TGTGCCAGCAGCCTTGAAAGGCAATACTCCTACGAGCAGTACTTC.